What follows are 15 T cell receptor beta chains derived from one specimen sequenced in a study of T cells expressing NK-cell markers. TCRdb reprocessed the 5' RACE reads and keeps a single row for each CDR3 protein, giving no DNA. This sample's table reports about 460,000 distinct CDR3 sequences. The sample was blood T cells: a sorted CD56 or NKG2C T cell subset, CD4+ or CD8+ T cells, or bulk PBMC T cells (not recorded which). The receptors come from a woman aged 45-65 years in good health.

V usage is TRBV7-2 and J usage is TRBJ1-6. The V gene's germline CDR1 is SGHTA and CDR2 FQGNSA. The CDR3 is 15 amino acids. CDR3 sequence: CASSARSSYNSPLHF.

The chain carries TRBV5-1 and TRBJ1-4; the D call from TCRdb, TRBD1, cannot be confirmed without DNA. The germline V gene encodes CDR1 SGHRS and CDR2 YFSETQ. CDR3 length: 15 residues. The CDR3 is CASSLDTGPNEKLFF.

The V gene is TRBV5-1, the J gene TRBJ2-5; TCRdb returns TRBD2, unconfirmable since there is no DNA. This CDR3 is built from 13 residues. CDR1 is SGHRS, CDR2 YFSETQ, per germline. CDR3 sequence: CASSSGTIETQYF.

The chain carries TRBV12-3 or TRBV12-4 and TRBJ2-1. This CDR3 comprises 16 residues. CDR3 residues: CASSPSMGRALNEQFF.

V and J are TRBV6-6 and TRBJ2-1; TCRdb indicates TRBD2, and absent DNA this call remains unverified. The CDR3 has 15 residues. Germline assignment: CDR1 MNHNY and CDR2 SVGAGI (reference sequence). CDR3 in amino acids: CASGLAIPPYNEQFF.

The V and J genes are TRBV12-3 or TRBV12-4 and TRBJ2-1; the D call of TRBD1 rests on TCRdb alone, since no DNA is present to check it. The CDR3 is 14 residues long. CDR3 region: CASSETGWDNEQFF.

The chain joins TRBV4-2 to TRBJ1-1. Germline lookup yields CDR1 LGHNA and CDR2 YNFKEQ. The CDR3 length is 15 residues. The CDR3: CASSQNGALNTEAFF.

The V gene is TRBV18, the J gene TRBJ2-1; TCRdb indicates TRBD1, and absent DNA this call remains unverified. The V gene's germline CDR1 is KGHSH and CDR2 LQKENI. There are 14 residues in the CDR3. The CDR3 spells CASSPGNSGQGEFF.

This chain joins TRBV19 and TRBJ2-7; the TCRdb call, TRBD1, lacks DNA for checking. CDR1 is LNHDA, CDR2 SQIVND, per germline (reference sequence). The CDR3 contains 13 residues. The CDR3 loop reads CASSIGTSYEQYF.

J is TRBJ2-4 and V is TRBV28; with no DNA, the TCRdb D assignment of TRBD2 cannot be verified. Germline CDR1 MDHEN, CDR2 SYDVKM. The CDR3 length is 16 residues. The CDR3 region is CASSSNSGSAKNIQYF.

The J gene is TRBJ2-3, the V gene TRBV3-1; the TCRdb call, TRBD2, lacks DNA for checking. Looked up from germline, CDR1 is LGHDT and CDR2 is YNNKEL (reference sequence). The CDR3 contains 18 residues. CDR3 loop: CASSSGLAGAGGTDTQYF.

V gene TRBV9 combines with J gene TRBJ2-6; TCRdb reports TRBD1, a call that lacks DNA to check it against. Looked up from germline, CDR1 is SGDLS and CDR2 is YYNGEE. This CDR3 spans 17 amino acids. The CDR3 sequence is CASSVGTGGSGANVLTF.

V and J are TRBV20-1 and TRBJ1-4; no DNA is available, so the TRBD1 call from TCRdb remains unchecked. Germline V CDR1 and CDR2: DFQATT, SNEGSKA (reference sequence). This CDR3 spans 14 amino acids. CDR3 amino acids: CSARDGPRGEKLFF.

The V and J genes are TRBV5-1 and TRBJ2-7; the TCRdb D gene call, TRBD2, has no DNA to confirm it. The CDR3 sequence is 16 residues long. Germline loops: CDR1 SGHRS, CDR2 YFSETQ. The CDR3 loop is CASSSEPSGVSYEQYF.

The chain combines TRBV2 with TRBJ1-1; TCRdb names TRBD1, which stays unverified in the absence of DNA. CDR1 SNHLY and CDR2 FYNNEI come from the germline V gene. The CDR3 is 15 residues long. This chain's CDR3 is CASSPDRVGDTEAFF.